This TCR beta chain was observed in a study of CD8+ T cells in alopecia areata. On the study more broadly: Among treated patients, oral tofacitinib was administered at 5 to 10 mg twice daily.

Extraction and reverse transcription of RNA yielded cDNA as the sequencing template. The data were produced by immunoSEQ multiplex PCR, yet TCRdb's version contains in-frame clones alone and is incomplete. This table holds 150,000 to 200,000 clones, roughly 50% found once. Study observations and caveats: Elevated clonality characterized lesional scalp relative to normal scalp, particularly in alopecia totalis/universalis. Uncertainty remains about how baseline CD8+ expansion links to response, with one nonresponder.

Specified treatment: oral pan-JAK inhibitor, 5-10 mg twice daily. Germline lookup yields CDR1 SGHTA and CDR2 FQGNSA. With V trimmed by 5 bases and J by 3 bases, 12 bases remained unmatched. CDR3 length: 17 residues. Comment on this clone: Its cognate antigen is unknown.

This chain uses TRBV7-2 with TRBJ2-1; 8 bases fit TRBD2. This TCR was sampled from a human donor with alopecia areata. Sequenced here: CD8+ T cells sorted from blood, sampled at week 24, from a patient treated with tofacitinib. Here the CDR3 reads CASSPFVGRGDYNEQFF. The CDR3 nucleotides are TGTGCCAGCAGCCCCTTCGTGGGGCGGGGGGACTACAATGAGCAGTTCTTC.